The clone carrying this T cell receptor beta chain showed up just a few times. Its antigen is currently unknown. TCRdb processed the RT-PCR reads anew with MiXCR; each CDR3 protein has one entry. The sample comprises 500,000 to 600,000 distinct CDR3 sequences, 14% of which are singletons, and 11% rests with the top ten. The CDR3 contains 15 residues. Germline V CDR1 and CDR2: SGHAT, FQNNGV. V lost 5 bases and J lost 0, with 13 bases in between. The data were obtained in a study of response to subunit inactivated influenza vaccine. Broader study findings: Authors suggested few new T cells are recruited by each seasonal influenza vaccination.

This receptor was taken from a man over 45 who received an inactivated influenza vaccine. This material consisted of PBMCs from blood, taken 11 to 12 days after vaccination. The rearrangement joins TRBV11-2 to TRBJ1-1, with D possibly being TRBD1 (5 bases). The CDR3 sequence is CASSTLRGLNTEAFF. CDR3 nucleotide sequence: TGTGCCAGCAGCACGCTAAGGGGCCTGAACACTGAAGCTTTCTTT.